The 18 T cell receptor beta chains in this list originate from one sample, sequenced in a study of T cells in narcolepsy. The data were produced by immunoSEQ multiplex PCR, yet TCRdb's version contains in-frame clones alone and is incomplete. The sample comprises more than 30,000 clones, 70% to 80% of which are singletons, and 1.1% rests with the top ten. Sequenced material: CD45RA- memory CD4+ T cells from PBMCs. The receptors shown here come from a human donor with narcolepsy.

This clone was observed a handful of times. This chain links TRBV19 with TRBJ1-1; D possibly corresponds to TRBD1 (6 bases). The CDR3 sequence is 15 residues long. V was pared by 8 bases and J by 1 base, with 17 bases between. CDR1 is LNHDA, CDR2 SQIVND, per germline (reference sequence). The CDR3 loop is CASSTGIGKNTEAFF. For the CDR3, the DNA is TGTGCCAGTTCTACAGGGATTGGTAAGAACACTGAAGCTTTCTTT.

V and J are TRBV7-9 and TRBJ2-1, with TRBD2 matching over 8 bases. The CDR3 extends over 15 amino acids. The junction had 3 bases not matched to a gene; V was cut back by 1 base and J by 4 bases. Germline loops: CDR1 SEHNR, CDR2 FQNEAQ (reference sequence). The DNA for the CDR3 is TGTGCCAGCAGCTTAGTCGGGAGGGTTTACAATGAGCAGTTCTTC. It codes for CASSLVGRVYNEQFF.

This clone showed up just once. The sample holds other DNA sequences that translate to the same CDR3. V and J are TRBV2 and TRBJ2-1, with D tentatively TRBD2 (8 bases). Germline V gene sequence: CDR1 SNHLY, CDR2 FYNNEI. The CDR3 runs to 19 residues. V was trimmed by 3 bases and J by 7 bases, leaving 28 bases between them. The CDR3 sequence is CASSERTGLVRGRINEQFF. The DNA for the CDR3 is TGTGCCAGCAGTGAGCGGACAGGCCTAGTGCGCGGGAGGATTAATGAGCAGTTCTTC. Drawing the rest from reference TRBV2 and TRBJ2-1, the complete variable domain is EPEVTQTPSHQVTQMGQEVILRCVPISNHLYFYWYRQILGQKVEFLVSFYNNEISEKSEIFDDQFSVERPDGSNFTLKIRSTKLEDSAMYFCASSERTGLVRGRINEQFFGPGTRLTVL.

This sequence joins TRBV19 and TRBJ2-3; TRBD2 matches 11 bases. The CDR3 runs 16 residues. The V segment lost 4 bases and the J segment 5 bases; nucleotides outside the gene matches: 8. CDR1 is LNHDA and CDR2 is SQIVND in the germline V gene (reference sequence). Here the CDR3 DNA reads TGTGCCAGTAGTACCACTAGCGGGAGCTCGGTAGATACGCAGTATTTT. It encodes CASSTTSGSSVDTQYF.

This clone showed up just a few times. This chain joins TRBV28 and TRBJ1-2; no definite D call. CDR3 length equals 15 residues. CDR1 and CDR2 (germline): MDHEN, SYDVKM. Between the trimmed V and J ends, which lost 5 bases and 3 bases, there was a span of 16 bases. As DNA, the CDR3 is TGTGCCAGCAGTGTGCACGTACTACTAGACTATGGCTACACCTTC. Translation gives CASSVHVLLDYGYTF.

This clone was seen a few times. The genes are TRBV27 and TRBJ2-7, with TRBD1 matching over 7 bases. V gave up 2 bases and J gave up 6 bases; unmatched junction bases: 10. CDR3 length: 15 amino acids. Germline loops: CDR1 MNHEY, CDR2 SMNVEV (reference sequence). The CDR3 loop is CASSLPSTGVGEQYF. The CDR3 bases are TGTGCCAGCAGTTTACCCAGTACAGGGGTCGGCGAGCAGTACTTC.

V is TRBV28 and J is TRBJ1-3; D might be TRBD1 (5 bases). The CDR3 is made up of 16 amino acids. Per the germline V gene, CDR1 is MDHEN and CDR2 is SYDVKM. V was trimmed by 6 bases and J by 0 bases, leaving 15 bases between them. The CDR3 region has the DNA TGTGCCAGCAGCCCCGGGACCGCGAGCTCTGGAAACACCATATATTTT. Translating it yields CASSPGTASSGNTIYF.

V is TRBV7-8 and J is TRBJ1-2, with D tentatively TRBD1 (5 bases). Germline V lookup: CDR1 SGHVS, CDR2 FQNEAQ. This CDR3 has 14 amino acids. The ends were cut back, 0 bases at V and 7 bases at J, with 12 bases in the middle. This CDR3 is CASSLAEGQGGYTF. CDR3 bases: TGTGCCAGCAGCTTAGCGGAGGGGCAGGGTGGCTACACCTTC.

This clone has only a few counts. The chain links TRBV19 to TRBJ1-1; possibly TRBD1 for D (5 bases). This CDR3 contains 14 residues. Germline CDR1 LNHDA, CDR2 SQIVND (reference sequence). Trimming took 7 bases from V and 5 from J, leaving 17 bases between them. CDR3: CASIQIGVVTEAFF. The CDR3 DNA sequence: TGTGCCAGTATTCAGATAGGGGTGGTGACTGAAGCTTTCTTT.

The chain links TRBV19 to TRBJ2-7; D gene unclear. V was cut by 5 bases and J by 3 bases, with 5 bases left in between. The germline CDR1 and CDR2 sequences are LNHDA and SQIVND (reference sequence). CDR3 length equals 11 residues. CDR3 sequence reads: CASSFRYEQYF. In nucleotides, the CDR3 is TGTGCCAGTAGTTTCCGCTACGAGCAGTACTTC.

The rearrangement joins TRBV10-2 to TRBJ2-4, with D unclear. Germline V gives CDR1 WSHSY, CDR2 SAAADI. Trimming removed 4 bases from V and 1 base from J, with 11 bases in between. This CDR3 spans 15 amino acids. CDR3 sequence (DNA): TGCGCCAGCAGTGCGACGGGCTGGGCCAAAAACATTCAGTACTTC. It yields the protein CASSATGWAKNIQYF.

This clone was picked up one time. This chain links TRBV5-1 with TRBJ2-3; D call uncertain. This CDR3 comprises 11 residues. Germline V lookup: CDR1 SGHRS, CDR2 YFSETQ. Trimming pared 4 bases from V and 2 bases from J, leaving 2 bases between. CDR3 amino acids: CASSDTDTQYF. The CDR3 nucleotides read TGCGCCAGCAGCGACACAGATACGCAGTATTTT.

This rearrangement joins TRBV7-2 to TRBJ2-1; D gene uncertain. V was cut by 3 bases and J by 3 bases, with 9 bases left in between. The CDR3 contains 14 residues. From germline, CDR1 is SGHTA and CDR2 FQGNSA. The chain's CDR3 is CASSFRTDYNEQFF. For the CDR3, the DNA is TGTGCCAGCAGCTTCCGGACCGACTACAATGAGCAGTTCTTC.

V is TRBV29-1 and J is TRBJ2-7, with 10 bases aligning to TRBD2. V trimming: 4 bases; J trimming: 6 bases; junction bases outside the gene matches: 9. In germline, CDR1 is SQVTM, CDR2 ANQGSEA. This CDR3 spans 14 amino acids. CDR3 in DNA: TGCAGCGTTGCTCCTAGCGGGAGCACTGTCGAGCAGTACTTC. It yields the protein CSVAPSGSTVEQYF.

The chain combines TRBV7-2 with TRBJ2-5; a weak D match, TRBD2 (6 bases). Germline V gene lookup returns CDR1 SGHTA and CDR2 FQGNSA. The CDR3 is 13 amino acids. V was shortened by 6 bases and J by 5 bases, with 13 bases between the two germline ends. In DNA, the CDR3 is TGTGCCAGCAGGGGGGGATTCGCGGAGACCCAGTACTTC. This sequence encodes CASRGGFAETQYF. Drawing the rest from reference TRBV7-2 and TRBJ2-5, the complete variable domain is GAGVSQSPSNKVTEKGKDVELRCDPISGHTALYWYRQSLGQGLEFLIYFQGNSAPDKSGLPSDRFSAERTGGSVSTLTIQRTQQEDSAVYLCASRGGFAETQYFGPGTRLLVL.

V usage is TRBV28 and J usage is TRBJ2-7; TRBD1 aligns across 7 bases. The CDR3 covers 12 residues. V gave up 6 bases and J gave up 3 bases; unmatched junction bases: 2. Per germline, CDR1 MDHEN and CDR2 SYDVKM. In DNA, the CDR3 is TGTGCCAGCAGCAGGGGGTACTACGAGCAGTACTTC. Translated, it gives CASSRGYYEQYF.

In nucleotides, the CDR3 is TGTGCCAGCTCACTGCTATCTAGCGGAGGGCAAACCGGGGAGCTGTTTTTT. It is translated as CASSLLSSGGQTGELFF. V is TRBV18 and J is TRBJ2-2; 7 nucleotides match TRBD2. CDR3 length: 17 residues. V trimming: 4 bases; J trimming: 5 bases; junction bases outside the gene matches: 13. The V gene's germline CDR1 is KGHSH and CDR2 LQKENI.

Only one count was recorded for this clone. This sequence joins TRBV28 and TRBJ2-7, with 10 positions matching TRBD2. Looked up from germline, CDR1 is MDHEN and CDR2 is SYDVKM. The CDR3 covers 15 residues. Unmatched junction bases numbered 4, after V lost 5 bases and J lost 0 bases. CDR3 residues: CASSRTSGSSYEQYF. CDR3 DNA sequence: TGTGCCAGCAGTCGGACTAGCGGTAGCTCCTACGAGCAGTACTTC.